A single sample gave rise to the 22 T cell receptor beta chains below, sequenced in a study of T cell changes during pregnancy in multiple sclerosis. Only in-frame clones appear in the TCRdb table, and some are missing; sequencing was by immunoSEQ multiplex PCR. The sample yields around 42,000 clones, about 90% seen once. The source material was CD4+ T cells from peripheral blood mononuclear cells, sampled in the third trimester of pregnancy. The receptors stem from a female donor with multiple sclerosis, enrolled in a pregnancy study.

V gene TRBV2 combines with J gene TRBJ1-5; 8 bases fit TRBD1. Per the germline V gene, CDR1 is SNHLY and CDR2 is FYNNEI. CDR3 length: 14 residues. The V and J ends lost 6 bases and 7 bases, in that order; junction bases with no gene match: 8. The chain's CDR3 is CASSAQGAWQPQHF. CDR3 coding DNA: TGTGCCAGCAGCGCCCAGGGGGCATGGCAGCCCCAGCATTTT.

The rearrangement uses TRBV7-2 and TRBJ1-1, with 7 bases matching TRBD1. The germline V gene has CDR1 SGHTA and CDR2 FQGNSA. The CDR3 runs to 13 residues. The junction had 4 bases not matched to a gene; V was cut back by 1 base and J by 8 bases. The chain's CDR3 is CASSLGQGREAFF. For the CDR3, the DNA is TGTGCCAGCAGCTTAGGACAGGGACGGGAAGCTTTCTTT.

CDR3 in DNA: TGTGCCAGCAGCTTAGAGGCTAGCGGCTCCTACGAGCAGTACTTC. It translates to CASSLEASGSYEQYF. The gene calls are TRBV7-8 and TRBJ2-7; 7 bases map to TRBD2. CDR3 length: 15 amino acids. Germline V gene sequence: CDR1 SGHVS, CDR2 FQNEAQ. Unmatched junction bases numbered 3, after V lost 1 base and J lost 0 bases.

The chain links TRBV2 to TRBJ2-3; D call uncertain. In germline, CDR1 is SNHLY, CDR2 FYNNEI. V was clipped by 3 bases and J by 2 bases, with 9 bases between them. There are 14 residues in the CDR3. The CDR3 loop reads CASSDLVYTDTQYF. In DNA form, the CDR3 reads TGTGCCAGCAGTGATTTAGTTTACACAGATACGCAGTATTTT. The full variable domain, with the rest looked up from reference TRBV2 and TRBJ2-3, is EPEVTQTPSHQVTQMGQEVILRCVPISNHLYFYWYRQILGQKVEFLVSFYNNEISEKSEIFDDQFSVERPDGSNFTLKIRSTKLEDSAMYFCASSDLVYTDTQYFGPGTRLTVL.

This clone has just a few counts. This chain uses TRBV11-1 with TRBJ1-1, with D unresolved. CDR1 is SGHAT, CDR2 FQDESV, per germline (reference sequence). Trimming left V 1 base short and J 1 base short, with 4 bases between. The CDR3 sequence is 13 residues long. The DNA for the CDR3 is TGTGCCAGCAGCTTAGGGAGGAACACTGAAGCTTTCTTT. Protein product: CASSLGRNTEAFF.

This clone has a handful of counts. This chain uses TRBV5-1 with TRBJ1-2; TRBD1 agrees at 12 bases. CDR3 length equals 16 residues. Trimming at V came to 8 bases and at J to 7 bases, leaving 15 bases not matched to a gene. Germline CDR1 SGHRS, CDR2 YFSETQ. The CDR3 sequence: CASFPGTGGNSGGYTF. The CDR3 DNA is TGCGCCAGTTTCCCCGGGACAGGGGGCAATAGTGGTGGCTACACCTTC.

V is TRBV7-9 and J is TRBJ2-7; perhaps TRBD1 as D (5 bases). The ends were cut back, 0 bases at V and 6 bases at J, with 18 bases in the middle. The CDR3 runs to 16 residues. From germline, CDR1 is SEHNR and CDR2 FQNEAQ (reference sequence). The CDR3 DNA reads TGTGCCAGCAGCTTAGCAGGGCGGACATACGTGGGCGAGCAGTACTTC. This translates into CASSLAGRTYVGEQYF.

J is TRBJ2-1 and V is TRBV2; TRBD2 aligns across 9 bases. The ends lost 4 bases at V and 7 bases at J; junction bases unmatched: 11. The CDR3 has 16 amino acids. From germline, CDR1 is SNHLY and CDR2 FYNNEI. In DNA form, the CDR3 reads TGTGCCAGCAGTGCCCGCGGGACTAGCAAGGGAAATGAGCAGTTCTTC. It translates to CASSARGTSKGNEQFF.

The V gene is TRBV28, the J gene TRBJ2-1; TRBD2 might be the D (5 bases). Germline assignment: CDR1 MDHEN and CDR2 SYDVKM. CDR3 size: 15 residues. Trimming removed 7 bases from V and 9 bases from J, with 22 bases in between. The CDR3 protein is CASTSSSGISGEQFF. DNA of the CDR3: TGTGCCAGCACTTCCTCGTCCGGGATTTCCGGTGAGCAGTTCTTC.

This clone was picked up one time. The chain employs TRBV27 and TRBJ2-3; a weak D match, TRBD2 (5 bases). V was clipped by 3 bases and J by 2 bases, with 9 bases between them. CDR3 length equals 14 residues. Germline assignment: CDR1 MNHEY and CDR2 SMNVEV (reference sequence). The CDR3 DNA follows: TGTGCCAGCAGTTTTGGAGGAACCACAGATACGCAGTATTTT. It translates to CASSFGGTTDTQYF.

The chain uses TRBV29-1 and TRBJ1-1; TRBD1 might be the D (6 bases). Deletions cut 3 bases from V and 10 bases from J, with 21 bases between. The CDR3 covers 14 residues. Germline V CDR1 and CDR2: SQVTM, ANQGSEA. The CDR3 reads CSVEAQGPRLGAFF. The DNA of the CDR3 is TGCAGCGTTGAGGCGCAGGGGCCCCGACTCGGAGCTTTCTTT.

The rearrangement uses TRBV30 and TRBJ2-2; D might be TRBD2 (6 bases). The germline V and J ends were trimmed by 8 bases and 4 bases, with 14 bases remaining between them. This CDR3 contains 13 residues. Germline V gives CDR1 GTSNPN, CDR2 SVGIG (reference sequence). The CDR3 region is CASPRGSTGELFF. For the CDR3, the DNA is TGTGCCAGCCCTCGGGGGAGCACCGGGGAGCTGTTTTTT. The full variable domain, completed using reference TRBV30 and TRBJ2-2, is SQTIHQWPATLVQPVGSPLSLECTVEGTSNPNLYWYRQAAGRGLQLLFYSVGIGQISSEVPQNLSASRPQDRQFILSSKKLLLSDSGFYLCASPRGSTGELFFGEGSRLTVL.

The chain couples TRBV7-3 to TRBJ2-1, with D perhaps TRBD2 (5 bases). V was cut by 3 bases and J by 5 bases, with 5 bases left in between. CDR3 size: 12 residues. The germline CDR1 and CDR2 sequences are SGHTA and FQGTGA. CDR3 DNA: TGTGCCAGCAGCTTGAGGGACAATGAGCAGTTCTTC. Its protein product is CASSLRDNEQFF.

This chain links TRBV18 with TRBJ2-1; tentative D call: TRBD1 (7 bases). The germline V and J ends were trimmed by 0 bases and 8 bases, with 11 bases remaining between them. This CDR3 has 14 residues. Germline CDR1 reads KGHSH; CDR2 reads LQKENI. Written as DNA, the CDR3 is TGTGCCAGCTCACCACCCCAGGGGGGATATGAGCAGTTCTTC. It codes for CASSPPQGGYEQFF.

The genes are TRBV5-1 and TRBJ2-7, with 7 nucleotides matching TRBD2. The V segment lost 1 base and the J segment 1 base; nucleotides outside the gene matches: 8. Germline lookup yields CDR1 SGHRS and CDR2 YFSETQ. The CDR3 consists of 16 residues. CDR3 in DNA: TGCGCCAGCAGCTTGAATGCGGGAGCGGTATCCTACGAGCAGTACTTC. The encoded protein is CASSLNAGAVSYEQYF.

The chain is built from TRBV7-9 and TRBJ2-5, with D tentatively TRBD1 (6 bases). Germline V gene sequence: CDR1 SEHNR, CDR2 FQNEAQ (reference sequence). The CDR3 has 15 amino acids. Trimming removed 6 bases from V and 2 bases from J, with 16 bases in between. The CDR3 region has the DNA TGTGCCAGCAGTGTTACAGGGTACTTTCAAGAGACCCAGTACTTC. Its translation: CASSVTGYFQETQYF. Drawing the rest from reference TRBV7-9 and TRBJ2-5, the complete variable domain is DTGVSQNPRHKITKRGQNVTFRCDPISEHNRLYWYRQTLGQGPEFLTYFQNEAQLEKSRLLSDRFSAERPKGSFSTLEIQRTEQGDSAMYLCASSVTGYFQETQYFGPGTRLLVL.

The V and J genes are TRBV4-3 and TRBJ1-1, with a weak D call TRBD1 (6 bases). The CDR3 totals 13 residues. Germline loops: CDR1 LGHNA, CDR2 YSLEER. V was pared by 4 bases and J by 5 bases, with 11 bases between. The CDR3 DNA is TGCGCCAGCAGCCGGGGCAGGGGTACTGAAGCTTTCTTT. Translation: CASSRGRGTEAFF.

The chain links TRBV7-3 to TRBJ2-3; tentative D call: TRBD2 (5 bases). CDR3 size: 15 residues. Germline loops: CDR1 SGHTA, CDR2 FQGTGA. V was clipped by 5 bases and J by 4 bases, with 16 bases between them. The chain's CDR3 is CASSTGRSGADTQYF. The CDR3 DNA follows: TGTGCCAGCAGCACGGGAAGGTCAGGAGCAGATACGCAGTATTTT.

The chain combines TRBV2 with TRBJ1-5; the D is unclear. V shed 6 bases and J shed 5 bases, with 11 bases lying between them. The V gene's germline CDR1 is SNHLY and CDR2 FYNNEI. The CDR3 extends over 13 amino acids. The CDR3 nucleotides are TGTGCCAGCAGATACGGCCAGGATCAGCCCCAGCATTTT. This sequence encodes CASRYGQDQPQHF.

V gene TRBV7-9 combines with J gene TRBJ2-1, with 10 bases aligning to TRBD1. This CDR3 region has 15 residues. Losses at the gene ends were 5 bases for V and 4 bases for J; bases not matched to a gene: 5. Germline V CDR1 and CDR2: SEHNR, FQNEAQ (reference sequence). For the CDR3, the DNA is TGTGCCAGCAGCGTTGGGGACAGGGGTTACAATGAGCAGTTCTTC. It yields the protein CASSVGDRGYNEQFF.

The genes are TRBV10-3 and TRBJ2-3; 10 bases are shared with TRBD2. From germline, CDR1 is ENHRY and CDR2 SYGVKD. This CDR3 contains 16 residues. J was trimmed by 3 bases and V by 0 bases; bases with no gene match: 3. This chain's CDR3 is CAISESPSGRTDTQYF. The CDR3 nucleotides read TGTGCCATCAGTGAGTCACCTAGCGGGAGAACAGATACGCAGTATTTT.

This sequence joins TRBV6-6 and TRBJ2-7; 8 nucleotides align to TRBD2. J lost 3 bases, V lost 4 bases, and 5 bases had no gene match. Germline-derived CDR1 and CDR2 are MNHNY and SVGAGI (reference sequence). This CDR3 contains 14 residues. The chain's CDR3 is CASSSREENYEQYF. CDR3 bases: TGTGCCAGCAGTTCGCGGGAGGAAAACTACGAGCAGTACTTC.